The rows below give T cell receptor beta chains drawn from one sample of a study of T cells in Graves' hyperthyroidism and ophthalmopathy. TCRdb passed the multiplex PCR reads through MiXCR, listing each CDR3 protein once. Here the sample spans 400,000 to 550,000 distinct CDR3 sequences, roughly a quarter being singletons. Specimen: blood. These receptors all come from a woman aged 25 to 45 with Graves' ophthalmopathy. Each CDR3 is given with its conserved first and last residue. Fields, in order: D gene, J gene, clone size, V gene, CDR3 protein, CDR3 DNA. The D gene is left open where the match is weak. Clone size appears in some rows only: once, few, many, or a class for an expanded clone.

- | TRBJ2-7 | many | TRBV12-3/TRBV12-4 | CASRATAYEQYF | TGTGCCAGCAGGGCAACGGCCTACGAGCAGTACTTC
TRBD2 | TRBJ2-7 | - | TRBV6-2/TRBV6-3 | CASSYPSGGTYEQYF | TGTGCCAGCAGTTACCCTAGCGGGGGGACCTACGAGCAGTACTTC
- | TRBJ1-2 | few | TRBV27 | CASSLVAHSSYGYTF | TGTGCCAGCAGTTTAGTCGCCCACAGCTCCTATGGCTACACCTTC
- | TRBJ1-5 | - | TRBV2 | CASKTLRNQPQHF | TGTGCCAGCAAGACGCTGAGGAATCAGCCCCAGCATTTT
- | TRBJ1-2 | - | TRBV7-3 | CASSLSPGAYGYTF | TGTGCCAGCAGCTTAAGTCCTGGGGCCTATGGCTACACCTTC
TRBD2 | TRBJ2-7 | - | TRBV29-1 | CSVSGGPEQYF | TGCAGCGTTAGCGGGGGGCCCGAGCAGTACTTC
TRBD1 | TRBJ2-2 | many | TRBV19 | CASNHPSDRAGTGELFF | TGTGCCAGTAACCACCCCTCGGACAGGGCGGGCACCGGGGAGCTGTTTTTT
- | TRBJ2-6 | - | TRBV12-3/TRBV12-4 | CASRRQDSGANVLTF | TGTGCCAGCAGGCGTCAGGACTCTGGGGCCAACGTCCTGACTTTC
TRBD1 | TRBJ1-5 | few | TRBV20-1 | CSARQGVQPQHF | TGCAGTGCTAGACAGGGGGTCCAGCCCCAGCATTTT
- | TRBJ2-7 | many | TRBV13 | CASSLEGARSDEQYF | TGTGCCAGCAGCTTAGAAGGGGCGCGTTCAGACGAGCAGTACTTC
- | TRBJ1-1 | many | TRBV11-1 | CASSLTGFGTEAFF | TGTGCCAGCAGTCTGACGGGGTTTGGCACTGAAGCTTTCTTT
TRBD1 | TRBJ2-7 | few | TRBV3-1 | CASTWTGSSYEQYF | TGTGCCAGCACATGGACAGGAAGCTCCTACGAGCAGTACTTC
- | TRBJ2-7 | - | TRBV6-4 | CASSDGANLGARDEQYF | TGTGCCAGCAGCGACGGGGCCAACCTTGGGGCGCGCGACGAGCAGTACTTC
- | TRBJ1-3 | many | TRBV27 | CASRGLPSGNTIYF | TGTGCCAGCAGGGGACTGCCGTCTGGAAACACCATATATTTT
- | TRBJ1-3 | - | TRBV19 | CASSIEGRRGNTIYF | TGTGCCAGTAGTATTGAAGGGCGGAGAGGAAACACCATATATTTT
TRBD2 | TRBJ2-5 | many | TRBV6-1 | CASMGTSGGQETQYF | TGTGCCAGCATGGGGACTAGCGGGGGCCAAGAGACCCAGTACTTC
- | TRBJ2-7 | - | TRBV3-1 | CASSHLRDSHEQYF | TGTGCCAGCAGCCACTTACGGGACTCCCACGAGCAGTACTTC
- | TRBJ2-7 | - | TRBV30 | CAWSGISYEQYF | TGTGCCTGGAGTGGGATCTCCTACGAGCAGTACTTC
TRBD1 | TRBJ1-2 | - | TRBV20-1 | CSADDRGQGYTF | TGCAGTGCTGATGACAGGGGGCAAGGCTACACCTTC
TRBD1 | TRBJ1-5 | - | TRBV20-1 | CSARGDRGGQPQHF | TGCAGTGCTAGAGGGGACAGGGGAGGGCAGCCCCAGCATTTT
- | TRBJ1-1 | many | TRBV6-1 | CASSQAGGGGTEAFF | TGTGCCAGCAGCCAGGCAGGCGGGGGGGGCACTGAAGCTTTCTTT
- | TRBJ1-2 | many | TRBV30 | CAWSHRLNYGYTF | TGTGCCTGGAGTCATAGACTTAACTATGGCTACACCTTC
- | TRBJ1-1 | - | TRBV10-3 | CGASGELNTEAFF | TGTGGGGCTTCGGGGGAGTTGAACACTGAAGCTTTCTTT
- | TRBJ1-1 | many | TRBV9 | CASSPRTRPEAFF | TGTGCCAGCAGCCCGCGGACGCGACCTGAAGCTTTCTTT
- | TRBJ1-1 | few | TRBV20-1 | CSAAGGLGNTEAFF | TGCAGTGCGGCCGGGGGCCTCGGTAACACTGAAGCTTTCTTT
- | TRBJ2-7 | - | TRBV10-3 | CAISELAGYAQYF | TGTGCCATCAGTGAGTTGGCTGGGTATGCGCAGTACTTC
- | TRBJ2-6 | - | TRBV18 | CASASGGRGTSGANVLTF | TGTGCCAGCGCGTCGGGTGGCAGGGGAACTTCTGGGGCCAACGTCCTGACTTTC
TRBD1 | TRBJ1-1 | - | TRBV6-1 | CASTRRGQGANTEAFF | TGTGCCAGCACCCGGCGGGGACAGGGGGCGAACACTGAAGCTTTCTTT
- | TRBJ1-5 | few | TRBV11-2 | CASSLSGTGYSNQPQHF | TGTGCCAGCAGCTTATCCGGGACGGGCTATAGCAATCAGCCCCAGCATTTT
- | TRBJ1-1 | - | TRBV7-3 | CASSLYREATEAFF | TGTGCCAGCAGCCTATACAGGGAAGCCACTGAAGCTTTCTTT
TRBD2 | TRBJ2-7 | many | TRBV6-1 | CASSWSGGAAYEQYF | TGTGCCAGCAGCTGGAGCGGGGGGGCCGCCTACGAGCAGTACTTC
TRBD1 | TRBJ1-2 | many | TRBV7-8 | CASSSGTGGSGYTF | TGTGCCAGCAGCTCCGGGACAGGGGGCAGTGGCTACACCTTC
- | TRBJ2-7 | - | TRBV3-1 | CASSRDGGYEQYF | TGTGCCAGCAGCCGGGACGGTGGGTACGAGCAGTACTTC
TRBD1 | TRBJ2-2 | many | TRBV28 | CASRRYRQGAGELFF | TGTGCCAGCAGACGTTATAGACAGGGGGCCGGGGAGCTGTTTTTT
TRBD1 | TRBJ2-7 | - | TRBV27 | CASSTLQGSSYEQYF | TGTGCCAGCAGCACGCTACAGGGGTCGTCCTACGAGCAGTACTTC
- | TRBJ1-3 | many | TRBV12-3/TRBV12-4 | CASSLEQGMWGNTIYF | TGTGCCAGCAGTTTAGAACAGGGAATGTGGGGAAACACCATATATTTT
- | TRBJ1-1 | few | TRBV12-5 | CASGFVGTEAFF | TGTGCTAGTGGTTTCGTAGGGACTGAAGCTTTCTTT
- | TRBJ1-1 | many | TRBV7-2 | CASSARPEGF | TGTGCCAGCAGCGCAAGACCGGAAGGCTTT
TRBD1 | TRBJ1-5 | - | TRBV12-3/TRBV12-4 | CASSNIRGQGSNQPQHF | TGTGCCAGCAGTAACATCCGGGGACAGGGTAGCAATCAGCCCCAGCATTTT